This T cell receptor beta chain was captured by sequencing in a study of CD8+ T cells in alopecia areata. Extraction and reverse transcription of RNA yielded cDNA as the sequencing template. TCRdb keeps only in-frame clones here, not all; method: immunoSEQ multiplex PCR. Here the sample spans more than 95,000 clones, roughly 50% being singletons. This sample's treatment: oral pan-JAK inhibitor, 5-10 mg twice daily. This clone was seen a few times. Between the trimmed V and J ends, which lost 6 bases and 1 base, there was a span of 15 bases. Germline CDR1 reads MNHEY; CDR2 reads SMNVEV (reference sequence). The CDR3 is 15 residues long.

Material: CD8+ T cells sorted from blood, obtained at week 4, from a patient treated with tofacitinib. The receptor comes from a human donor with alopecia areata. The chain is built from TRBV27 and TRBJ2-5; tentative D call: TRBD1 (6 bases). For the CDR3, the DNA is TGTGCCAGCAGCTCTCCATTCAGGGGCCAAGAGACCCAGTACTTC. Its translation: CASSSPFRGQETQYF.